This T cell receptor (beta chain) was identified during a study of blood T cell repertoires in COVID-19. Libraries were prepared by immunoSEQ multiplex PCR; TCRdb keeps only in-frame clonotypes and omits some of them. The profile shows over 300,000 clones, around 87% of them singletons. Germline CDR1 and CDR2: LGHDT and YNNKEL (reference sequence). The V end lost 2 bases, the J end lost 5 bases, and 16 bases lay between the germline ends. The CDR3 loop spans 15 amino acids. This chain connects TRBV3-1 (or the pseudogene TRBV3-2) to TRBJ2-7, with D maybe TRBD2 (5 bases). Input material: PBMCs or T cells enriched from blood (not recorded which). The clonotype originates from a woman in her twenties or thirties with acute COVID-19. CDR3 sequence: CASSQWPAGSDEQYF. Written as DNA, the CDR3 is TGTGCCAGCAGCCAATGGCCCGCGGGTAGTGACGAGCAGTACTTC.